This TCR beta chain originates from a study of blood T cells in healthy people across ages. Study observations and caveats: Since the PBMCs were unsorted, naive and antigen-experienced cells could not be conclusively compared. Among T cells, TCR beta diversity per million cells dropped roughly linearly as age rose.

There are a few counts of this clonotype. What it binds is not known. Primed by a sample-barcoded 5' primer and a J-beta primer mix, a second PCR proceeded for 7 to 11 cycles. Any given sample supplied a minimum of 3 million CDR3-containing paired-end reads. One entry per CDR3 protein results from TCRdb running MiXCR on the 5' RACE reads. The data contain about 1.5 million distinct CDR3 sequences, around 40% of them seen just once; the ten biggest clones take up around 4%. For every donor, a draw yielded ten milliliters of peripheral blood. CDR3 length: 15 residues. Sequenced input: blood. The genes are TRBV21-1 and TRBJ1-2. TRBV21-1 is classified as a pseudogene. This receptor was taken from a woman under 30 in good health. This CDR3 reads CASSKFDDANYGYTF. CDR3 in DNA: TGTGCCAGCAGCAAATTCGACGACGCTAACTATGGCTACACCTTC.